This T cell receptor beta chain emerged from a study of OX40 agonist ivuxolimab in advanced cancers. Data came from immunoSEQ multiplex PCR; TCRdb stores just in-frame clones and leaves some out. The sample yields around 66,000 clones, about nine tenths seen once. No patient had autoimmune disease or received systemic immunosuppression. This clone turned up a few times. This specimen was CD4+ or CD8+ T cells sorted from blood, taken in a trial of the OX40 agonist ivuxolimab. The receptor was isolated from an adult with an advanced solid tumor such as melanoma, head and neck, liver or kidney cancer.

The CDR3 DNA is TGTGCCAGTAGAATCGGGGGATCTAGGTCTTATAGCAATCAGCCCCAGCATTTT. Translated, it gives CASRIGGSRSYSNQPQHF. The chain employs TRBV19 and TRBJ1-5; D perhaps matches TRBD1 (5 bases). V was cut by 6 bases and J by 0 bases, with 21 bases left in between. The CDR3 runs 18 residues. Looked up from germline, CDR1 is LNHDA and CDR2 is SQIVND (reference sequence). The complete variable domain, with remaining parts taken from reference TRBV19 and TRBJ1-5, reads DGGITQSPKYLFRKEGQNVTLSCEQNLNHDAMYWYRQDPGQGLRLIYYSQIVNDFQKGDIAEGYSVSREKKESFPLTVTSAQKNPTAFYLCASRIGGSRSYSNQPQHFGDGTRLSIL.